A single sample gave rise to the 9 T cell receptor beta chains below, sequenced in a study of shared clonotypes between healthy human individuals. Only in-frame clones appear in the TCRdb table, and some are missing; sequencing was by immunoSEQ multiplex PCR. The table lists about 1,900,000 clones, approximately 95% of them singletons. CD45RO-negative, CCR7-positively selected cells formed the naive CD8 fraction, excluding terminally differentiated effector memory CD45RA+ cells. The sample was naive CD8+ T cells sorted from blood. The receptors were gathered from a man between 18 and 29 years old in good health.

The V and J genes are TRBV5-1 and TRBJ2-3; 8 bases agree with TRBD2. This CDR3 is built from 15 residues. Germline lookup yields CDR1 SGHRS and CDR2 YFSETQ. V lost 1 base to trimming and J lost 6 bases; unmatched junction nucleotides: 7. CDR3 sequence reads: CASSLPSGSGDTQYF. DNA of the CDR3: TGCGCCAGCAGCTTGCCCAGCGGGAGTGGGGATACGCAGTATTTT.

This rearrangement joins TRBV28 to TRBJ1-1, with TRBD1 as a possible D gene (5 bases). V lost 2 bases and J 0 bases, leaving 13 bases between the germline ends. Germline V lookup: CDR1 MDHEN, CDR2 SYDVKM. The CDR3 runs 16 residues. CDR3 coding DNA: TGTGCCAGCAGTTTAGTTTTAGGGGTTATGAACACTGAAGCTTTCTTT. Amino acid sequence: CASSLVLGVMNTEAFF.

V usage is TRBV13 and J usage is TRBJ2-7; 14 bases agree with TRBD2. The CDR3 contains 16 residues. V was pared by 5 bases and J by 7 bases, with 10 bases of the junction left unmatched. Looked up from germline, CDR1 is PRHDT and CDR2 is FYEKMQ (reference sequence). The CDR3 region is CASSRGTSGGIWEQYF. The CDR3 nucleotides are TGTGCCAGCAGCAGAGGGACTAGCGGGGGTATATGGGAGCAGTACTTC.

V usage is TRBV5-1 and J usage is TRBJ1-1; tentative D call: TRBD1 (6 bases). V was clipped by 3 bases and J by 1 base, with 13 bases between them. CDR3 size: 15 residues. Germline lookup yields CDR1 SGHRS and CDR2 YFSETQ. The DNA of the CDR3 is TGCGCCAGCAGCTCGTTTGGACAGACGAACACTGAAGCTTTCTTT. As protein: CASSSFGQTNTEAFF.

J is TRBJ1-5 and V is TRBV19, with D maybe TRBD1 (6 bases). Trimming removed 4 bases from V and 1 base from J, with 14 bases in between. In germline, CDR1 is LNHDA, CDR2 SQIVND (reference sequence). CDR3 size: 16 residues. CDR3 nucleotide sequence: TGTGCCAGTAGTAAACAGGACAGTTCGAGCAATCAGCCCCAGCATTTT. This codes for CASSKQDSSSNQPQHF. Full variable domain (missing parts from reference TRBV19 and TRBJ1-5): DGGITQSPKYLFRKEGQNVTLSCEQNLNHDAMYWYRQDPGQGLRLIYYSQIVNDFQKGDIAEGYSVSREKKESFPLTVTSAQKNPTAFYLCASSKQDSSSNQPQHFGDGTRLSIL.

The rearrangement uses TRBV9 and TRBJ1-1; possibly TRBD1 for D (5 bases). CDR3 length equals 14 residues. Trimming pared 7 bases from V and 4 bases from J, leaving 17 bases between. Germline assignment: CDR1 SGDLS and CDR2 YYNGEE. The CDR3 is CASELGEGTTEAFF. CDR3 nucleotide sequence: TGTGCCAGCGAACTCGGGGAGGGGACCACTGAAGCTTTCTTT. Full variable domain (missing parts from reference TRBV9 and TRBJ1-1): DSGVTQTPKHLITATGQRVTLRCSPRSGDLSVYWYQQSLDQGLQFLIQYYNGEERAKGNILERFSAQQFPDLHSELNLSSLELGDSALYFCASELGEGTTEAFFGQGTRLTVV.

This chain uses TRBV6-6 with TRBJ1-5, with no clear D. CDR3 size: 12 residues. The V end was cut by 3 bases, the J end by 4 bases, with 4 bases between. Germline assignment: CDR1 MNHNY and CDR2 SVGAGI (reference sequence). CDR3 protein: CASSYMNQPQHF. The CDR3 region has the DNA TGTGCCAGCAGTTATATGAATCAGCCCCAGCATTTT.

The J gene is TRBJ2-7, the V gene TRBV6-4, with unresolved D. Germline assignment: CDR1 MRHNA and CDR2 SNTAGT. V was clipped by 6 bases and J by 2 bases, with 17 bases between them. The CDR3 extends over 15 amino acids. In DNA form, the CDR3 reads TGTGCCAGCAGGGCCTACCCATCCCCGACCTACGAGCAGTACTTC. Amino acids: CASRAYPSPTYEQYF.

This clone appeared once. The chain carries TRBV7-2 and TRBJ2-7; 7 bases line up with TRBD1. The J segment lost 6 bases and the V segment lost 0 bases, leaving 2 bases of the junction unmatched. Germline V gives CDR1 SGHTA, CDR2 FQGNSA. This CDR3 has 13 residues. The CDR3 sequence is CASSLAGGAEQYF. Here the CDR3 DNA reads TGTGCCAGCAGCTTAGCAGGGGGCGCCGAGCAGTACTTC.